The present T cell receptor (beta chain) was sequenced within a study of neoadjuvant anti-PD-1 for oral cavity cancer. Time point given: after neoadjuvant nivolumab, at surgical resection. PBMCs were not maintained or expanded in culture before analysis. Six replicates per PBMC sample, mostly from around 460 ng of genomic DNA. Using immunoSEQ multiplex PCR, the repertoire was profiled, and TCRdb retains in-frame clones only, with some absent. Counted here are about 42,000 clones, about three quarters occurring once; the ten biggest clones make up roughly 5%. The CDR3 is 14 residues long. CDR1 SGHTA and CDR2 FQGTGA come from the germline V gene. V was trimmed by 3 bases and J by 0 bases, leaving 5 bases between them. Turning to this clone: Its antigen is as yet unknown.

Study results and caveats: TCR analyses covered only a few patients per response group. Higher pretreatment Treg/Th17 ratios tracked higher pretreatment blood clonality.

The chain uses TRBV7-3 and TRBJ1-4; no clear D. The sequencing used PBMCs, collected after nivolumab (anti-PD-1) treatment. The sequence was collected from a person aged 40 to 85 with oral cavity squamous cell carcinoma. CDR3 amino acids: CASSFHTTNEKLFF. CDR3 DNA sequence: TGTGCCAGCAGCTTTCACACAACTAATGAAAAACTGTTTTTT.